This T cell receptor beta chain emerged from a study of T cells expressing NK-cell markers. The wider study: Source material for TCR beta repertoires consisted of sorted CD3+CD56+NKG2C+, CD3+CD56+NKG2C- and CD3+CD56-NKG2C+ T cells.

This CDR3 has 14 residues. TCRdb re-called the 5' RACE reads and gives one entry per CDR3 protein, without DNA. This sample's table reports about 380,000 distinct CDR3 sequences. This sequence was found in a man aged 18-75 years in good health. Sequenced: blood T cells: a sorted CD56 or NKG2C T cell subset, CD4+ or CD8+ T cells, or bulk PBMC T cells (not recorded which). The V gene is TRBV21-1, the J gene TRBJ1-1; with no DNA, the TCRdb D assignment of TRBD1 cannot be verified. TRBV21-1 is designated a pseudogene. This CDR3 reads CASSKGGENTEAFF.